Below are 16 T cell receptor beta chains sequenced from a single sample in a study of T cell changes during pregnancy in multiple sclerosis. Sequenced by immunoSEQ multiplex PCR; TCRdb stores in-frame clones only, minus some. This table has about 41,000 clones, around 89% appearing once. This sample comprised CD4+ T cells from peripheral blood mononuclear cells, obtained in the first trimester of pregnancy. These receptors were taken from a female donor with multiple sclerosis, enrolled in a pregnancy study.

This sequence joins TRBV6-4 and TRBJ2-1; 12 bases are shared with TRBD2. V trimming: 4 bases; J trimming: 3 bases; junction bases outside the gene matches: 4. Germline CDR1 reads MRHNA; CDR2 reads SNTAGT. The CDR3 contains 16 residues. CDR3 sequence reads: CASSVLAGGNYNEQFF. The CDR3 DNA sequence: TGTGCCAGCAGTGTCCTAGCGGGAGGGAACTACAATGAGCAGTTCTTC.

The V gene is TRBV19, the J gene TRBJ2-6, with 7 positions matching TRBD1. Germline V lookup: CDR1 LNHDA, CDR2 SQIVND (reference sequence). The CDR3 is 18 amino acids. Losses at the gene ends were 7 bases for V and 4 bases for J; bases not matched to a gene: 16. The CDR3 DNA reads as TGTGCCAGTACCCCCGGCCGAGGGGGCGTAGCCGGGGCCAACGTCCTGACTTTC. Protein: CASTPGRGGVAGANVLTF.

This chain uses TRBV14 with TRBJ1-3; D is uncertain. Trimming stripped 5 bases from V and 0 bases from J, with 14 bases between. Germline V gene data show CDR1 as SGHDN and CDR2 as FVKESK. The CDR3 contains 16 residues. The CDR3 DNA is TGTGCCAGCAGCAGAGGCGGCGGAAGCTCTGGAAACACCATATATTTT. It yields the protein CASSRGGGSSGNTIYF.

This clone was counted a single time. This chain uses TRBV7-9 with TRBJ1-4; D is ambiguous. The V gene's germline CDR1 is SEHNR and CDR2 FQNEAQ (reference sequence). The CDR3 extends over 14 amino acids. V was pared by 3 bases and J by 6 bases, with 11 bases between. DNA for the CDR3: TGTGCCAGCAGCTTCGGGGTAAAGGATGAAAAACTGTTTTTT. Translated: CASSFGVKDEKLFF. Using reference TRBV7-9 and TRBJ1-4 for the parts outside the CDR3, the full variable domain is DTGVSQNPRHKITKRGQNVTFRCDPISEHNRLYWYRQTLGQGPEFLTYFQNEAQLEKSRLLSDRFSAERPKGSFSTLEIQRTEQGDSAMYLCASSFGVKDEKLFFGSGTQLSVL.

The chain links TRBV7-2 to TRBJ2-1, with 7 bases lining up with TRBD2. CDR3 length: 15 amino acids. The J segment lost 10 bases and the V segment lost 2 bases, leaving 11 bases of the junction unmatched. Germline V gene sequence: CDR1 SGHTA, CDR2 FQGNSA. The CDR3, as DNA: TGTGCCAGCAGCTTATCGGGCGGGAGCAGAGGAGAGCAGTTCTTC. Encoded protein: CASSLSGGSRGEQFF.

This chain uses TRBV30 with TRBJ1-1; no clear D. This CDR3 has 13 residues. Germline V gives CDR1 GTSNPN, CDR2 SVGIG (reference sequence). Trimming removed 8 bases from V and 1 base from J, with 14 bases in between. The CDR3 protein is CARTAGPNTEAFF. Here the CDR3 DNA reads TGTGCCCGTACTGCGGGCCCGAACACTGAAGCTTTCTTT. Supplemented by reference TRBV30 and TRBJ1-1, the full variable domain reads SQTIHQWPATLVQPVGSPLSLECTVEGTSNPNLYWYRQAAGRGLQLLFYSVGIGQISSEVPQNLSASRPQDRQFILSSKKLLLSDSGFYLCARTAGPNTEAFFGQGTRLTVV.

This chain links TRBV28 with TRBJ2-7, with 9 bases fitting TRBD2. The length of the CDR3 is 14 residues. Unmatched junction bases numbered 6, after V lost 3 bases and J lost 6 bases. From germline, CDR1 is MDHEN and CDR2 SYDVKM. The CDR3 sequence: CASSFLAGGGEQYF. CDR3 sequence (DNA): TGTGCCAGCAGTTTTTTGGCGGGAGGGGGCGAGCAGTACTTC.

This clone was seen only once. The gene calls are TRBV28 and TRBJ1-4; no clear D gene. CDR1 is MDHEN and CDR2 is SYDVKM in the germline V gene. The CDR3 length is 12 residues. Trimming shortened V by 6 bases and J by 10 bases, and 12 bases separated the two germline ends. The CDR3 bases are TGTGCCAGCAGGGAGACTTTGGGAAAACTGTTTTTT. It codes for CASRETLGKLFF.

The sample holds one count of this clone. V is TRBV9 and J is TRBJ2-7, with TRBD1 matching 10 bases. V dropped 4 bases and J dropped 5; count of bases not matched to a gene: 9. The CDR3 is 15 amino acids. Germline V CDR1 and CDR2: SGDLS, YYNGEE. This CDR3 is CASSSRDRGVDEQYF. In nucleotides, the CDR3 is TGTGCCAGCAGCTCCCGGGACAGGGGTGTCGACGAGCAGTACTTC.

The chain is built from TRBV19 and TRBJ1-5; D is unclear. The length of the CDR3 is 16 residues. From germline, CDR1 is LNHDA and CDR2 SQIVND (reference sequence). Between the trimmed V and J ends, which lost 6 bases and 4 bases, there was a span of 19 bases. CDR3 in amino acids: CASRGIGLGGNQPQHF. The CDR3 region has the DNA TGTGCCAGTAGAGGGATTGGGCTCGGCGGGAATCAGCCCCAGCATTTT.

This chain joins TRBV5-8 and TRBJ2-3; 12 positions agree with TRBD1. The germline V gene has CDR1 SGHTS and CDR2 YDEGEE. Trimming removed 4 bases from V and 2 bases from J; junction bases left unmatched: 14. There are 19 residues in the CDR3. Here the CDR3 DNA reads TGTGCCAGCAGCACACCCCTCCCGGGACAGGGGGCTGTCACAGATACGCAGTATTTT. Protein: CASSTPLPGQGAVTDTQYF. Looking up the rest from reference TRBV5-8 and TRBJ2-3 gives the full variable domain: EAGVTQSPTHLIKTRGQQATLRCSPISGHTSVYWYQQALGLGLQFLLWYDEGEERNRGNFPPRFSGRQFPNYSSELNVNALELEDSALYLCASSTPLPGQGAVTDTQYFGPGTRLTVL.

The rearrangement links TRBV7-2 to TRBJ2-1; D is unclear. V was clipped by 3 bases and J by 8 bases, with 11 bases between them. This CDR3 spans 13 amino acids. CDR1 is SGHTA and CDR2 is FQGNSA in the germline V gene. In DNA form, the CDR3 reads TGTGCCAGCAGCTTTGGCGGATTATATGAGCAGTTCTTC. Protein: CASSFGGLYEQFF.

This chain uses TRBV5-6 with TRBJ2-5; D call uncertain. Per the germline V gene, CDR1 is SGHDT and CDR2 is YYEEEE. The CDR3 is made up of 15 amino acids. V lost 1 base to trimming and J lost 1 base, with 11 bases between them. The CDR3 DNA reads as TGTGCCAGCAGCTTGCTCGGCCGGAGCCAAGAGACCCAGTACTTC. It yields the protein CASSLLGRSQETQYF.

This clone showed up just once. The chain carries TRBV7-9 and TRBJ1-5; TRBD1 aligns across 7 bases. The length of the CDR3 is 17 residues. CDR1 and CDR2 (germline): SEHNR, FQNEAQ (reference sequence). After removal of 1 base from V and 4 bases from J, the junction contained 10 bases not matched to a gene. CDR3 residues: CASSLGKPGQQNQPQHF. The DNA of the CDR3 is TGTGCCAGCAGCTTAGGGAAACCGGGACAGCAGAATCAGCCCCAGCATTTT.

The CDR3 DNA sequence: TGTGCCAGCAGCCCAGCATCCCAGGTGCATGGCTACACCTTC. This sequence encodes CASSPASQVHGYTF. The chain links TRBV7-2 to TRBJ1-2; D uncertain. The CDR3 loop spans 14 amino acids. Looked up from germline, CDR1 is SGHTA and CDR2 is FQGNSA. V was trimmed by 5 bases and J by 6 bases, leaving 16 bases between them. Full variable domain (rest looked up from reference TRBV7-2 and TRBJ1-2): GAGVSQSPSNKVTEKGKDVELRCDPISGHTALYWYRQSLGQGLEFLIYFQGNSAPDKSGLPSDRFSAERTGGSVSTLTIQRTQQEDSAVYLCASSPASQVHGYTFGSGTRLTVV.

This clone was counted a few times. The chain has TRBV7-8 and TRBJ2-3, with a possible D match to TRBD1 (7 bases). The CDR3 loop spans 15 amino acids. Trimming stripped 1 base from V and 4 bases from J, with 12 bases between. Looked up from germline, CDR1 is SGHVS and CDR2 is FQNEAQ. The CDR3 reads CASSLGAGGPDTQYF. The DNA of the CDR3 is TGTGCCAGCAGCTTAGGGGCAGGGGGGCCAGATACGCAGTATTTT.